The clone carrying this TCR beta chain was observed a few times. This sample is part of a study of T-cell reconstitution after alpha-beta-depleted transplantation in children. Unique molecular identifiers tagged the TCRbeta library. In TCRdb, the PCR reads were re-called with MiXCR into one record per CDR3 protein. The table lists about 610,000 distinct CDR3 sequences, 10% to 13% of them singletons. Trimming took 7 bases from V and 6 from J; bases not matched to a gene: 12. The CDR3 is 15 residues long. Germline values: CDR1 MNHNS, CDR2 SASEGT. The origin of this receptor is a human donor who donated a stem cell graft to a child with acute myeloid leukemia. The rearrangement uses TRBV6-1 and TRBJ2-1, with 7 nucleotides matching TRBD1. Sequenced material: PBMCs from the stem cell graft donor, taken from the stem cell graft. The CDR3 sequence: CASTNEGRQGNEQFF. Written as DNA, the CDR3 is TGTGCCAGCACCAATGAGGGTAGACAGGGCAATGAGCAGTTCTTC.